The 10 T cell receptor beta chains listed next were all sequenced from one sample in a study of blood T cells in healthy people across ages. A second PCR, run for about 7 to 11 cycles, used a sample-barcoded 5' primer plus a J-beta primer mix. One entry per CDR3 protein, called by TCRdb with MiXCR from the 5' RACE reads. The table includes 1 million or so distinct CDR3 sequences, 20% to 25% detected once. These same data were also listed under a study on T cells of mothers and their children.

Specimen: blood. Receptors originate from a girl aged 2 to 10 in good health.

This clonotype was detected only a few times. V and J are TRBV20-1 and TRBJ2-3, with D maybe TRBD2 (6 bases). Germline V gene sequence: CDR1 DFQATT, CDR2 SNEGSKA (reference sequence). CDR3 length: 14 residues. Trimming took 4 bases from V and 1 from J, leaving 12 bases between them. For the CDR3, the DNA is TGCAGTGCTAAGAGCGGGTTGGGCACAGATACGCAGTATTTT. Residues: CSAKSGLGTDTQYF.

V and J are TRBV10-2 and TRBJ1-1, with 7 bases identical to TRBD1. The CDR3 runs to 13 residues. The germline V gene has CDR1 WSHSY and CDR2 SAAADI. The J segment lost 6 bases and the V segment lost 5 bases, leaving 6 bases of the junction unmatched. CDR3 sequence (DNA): TGCGCCAGCAGTACAGGGGAAGTTGCTGAAGCTTTCTTT. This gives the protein CASSTGEVAEAFF.

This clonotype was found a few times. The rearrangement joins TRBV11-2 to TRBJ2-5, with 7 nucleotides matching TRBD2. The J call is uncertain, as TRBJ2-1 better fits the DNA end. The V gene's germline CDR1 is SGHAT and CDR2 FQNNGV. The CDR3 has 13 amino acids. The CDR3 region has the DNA TGTGCCAGCAGCTTAGGAGCGGGGAGTGAGCAGTTCTTC. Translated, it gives CASSLGAGSEQFF.

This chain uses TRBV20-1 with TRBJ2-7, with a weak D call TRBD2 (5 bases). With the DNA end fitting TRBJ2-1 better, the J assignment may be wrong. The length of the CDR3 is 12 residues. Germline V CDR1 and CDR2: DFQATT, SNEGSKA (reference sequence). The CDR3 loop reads CSAREPYNEQFF. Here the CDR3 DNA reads TGCAGTGCACGGGAACCCTACAATGAGCAGTTCTTC.

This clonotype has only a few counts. Written as DNA, the CDR3 is TGTGCCAGCACAGGGGACTCCTACGAGCAGTACTTC. Translation gives CASTGDSYEQYF. The rearrangement links TRBV19 to TRBJ2-7; 7 bases match TRBD1. Looked up from germline, CDR1 is LNHDA and CDR2 is SQIVND (reference sequence). The CDR3 contains 12 residues. V was clipped by 9 bases and J by 0 bases; unmatched bases: 2.

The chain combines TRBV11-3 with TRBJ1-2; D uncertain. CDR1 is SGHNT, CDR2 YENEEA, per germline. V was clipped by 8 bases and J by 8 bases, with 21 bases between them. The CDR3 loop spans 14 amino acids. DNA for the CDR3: TGTGCCAGCTACGATATCCCCTTATACCAGGGCTACACCTTC. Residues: CASYDIPLYQGYTF.

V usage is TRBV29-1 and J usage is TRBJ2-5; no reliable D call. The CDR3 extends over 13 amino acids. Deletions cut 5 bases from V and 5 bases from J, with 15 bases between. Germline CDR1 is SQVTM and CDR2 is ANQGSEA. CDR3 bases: TGCAGCGTTTCCCCCCGGAACGGGGAGACCCAGTACTTC. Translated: CSVSPRNGETQYF.

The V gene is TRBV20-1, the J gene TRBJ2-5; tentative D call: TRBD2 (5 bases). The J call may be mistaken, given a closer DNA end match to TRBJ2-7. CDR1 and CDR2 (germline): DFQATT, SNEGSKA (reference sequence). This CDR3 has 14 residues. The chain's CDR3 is CSAILTKITYEQYF. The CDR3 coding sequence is TGCAGTGCTATTTTGACTAAAATTACCTACGAGCAGTACTTC.

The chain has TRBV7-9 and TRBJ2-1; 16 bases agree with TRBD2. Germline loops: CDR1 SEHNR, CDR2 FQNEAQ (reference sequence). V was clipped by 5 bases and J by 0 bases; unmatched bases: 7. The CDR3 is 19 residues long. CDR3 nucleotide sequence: TGTGCCAGCAGCCCCCCGGGACTAGCGGGAGGGTTCTCCTACAATGAGCAGTTCTTC. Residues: CASSPPGLAGGFSYNEQFF.

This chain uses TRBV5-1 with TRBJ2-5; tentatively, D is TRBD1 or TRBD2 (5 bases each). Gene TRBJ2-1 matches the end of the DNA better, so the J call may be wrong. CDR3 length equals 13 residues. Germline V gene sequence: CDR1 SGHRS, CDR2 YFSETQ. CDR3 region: CASKTGPSNEQFF. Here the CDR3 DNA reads TGCGCCAGTAAAACGGGGCCCTCCAATGAGCAGTTCTTC.